This TCR beta chain was captured in a study of glioma-infiltrating T cells after dendritic cell vaccination. Study-wide background: Autologous tumor lysate was loaded overnight onto monocyte-derived dendritic cells grown seven days with IL-4 and GM-CSF.

The time point here: after dendritic cell vaccination, including at tumor progression/relapse. No glioblastoma patient carried an isocitrate dehydrogenase mutation. TCRdb keeps only in-frame clones here, not all; method: immunoSEQ multiplex PCR. The sample lists about 24,000 clones; roughly 91% were seen once. Study conclusions and caveats: The cohort had few patients with full blood and tumor sets. Estimated pretreatment TIL content predicted outcome after dendritic cell vaccination.

V lost 1 base, J lost 0 bases, and 4 bases stayed unmatched. There are 16 residues in the CDR3. CDR1 and CDR2 from the germline V gene are MNHNS and SASEGT. Note on this clone: Its specificity is not known.

The TCR sequence derives from a human donor with glioblastoma. V is TRBV6-1 and J is TRBJ2-3; 7 bases align to TRBD1. Sample: blood, taken after dendritic cell vaccination. CDR3 loop: CASSEGTGPSTDTQYF. CDR3 in DNA: TGTGCCAGCAGTGAAGGGACAGGCCCCAGCACAGATACGCAGTATTTT.